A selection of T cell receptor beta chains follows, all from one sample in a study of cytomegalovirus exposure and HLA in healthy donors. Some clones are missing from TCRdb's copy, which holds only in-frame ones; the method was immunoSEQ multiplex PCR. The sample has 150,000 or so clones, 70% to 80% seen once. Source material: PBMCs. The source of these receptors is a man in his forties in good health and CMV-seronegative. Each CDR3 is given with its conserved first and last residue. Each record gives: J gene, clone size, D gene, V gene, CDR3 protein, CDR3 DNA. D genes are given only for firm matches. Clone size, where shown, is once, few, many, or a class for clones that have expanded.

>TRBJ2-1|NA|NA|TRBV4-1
CASSQVVGGLYNEQFF
TGCGCCAGCAGCCAAGTTGTCGGAGGATTGTACAATGAGCAGTTCTTC
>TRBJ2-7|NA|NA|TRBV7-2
CASSLGIGQYF
TGTGCCAGCAGCTTAGGAATCGGGCAGTACTTC
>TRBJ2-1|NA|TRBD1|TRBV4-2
CASSQAGTGMNEQFF
TGTGCCAGCAGCCAAGCGGGGACAGGGATGAATGAGCAGTTCTTC
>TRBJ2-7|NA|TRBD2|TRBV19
CASQRDSSGSREQYF
TGTGCCAGTCAACGAGATTCTAGCGGGTCTCGCGAGCAGTACTTC
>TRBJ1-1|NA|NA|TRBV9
CASSAGQNTEAFF
TGTGCCAGCAGCGCGGGACAAAACACTGAAGCTTTCTTT
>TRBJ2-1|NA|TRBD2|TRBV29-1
CSVSREGANEQFF
TGCAGCGTTTCCCGGGAGGGAGCTAATGAGCAGTTCTTC
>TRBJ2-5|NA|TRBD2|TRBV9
CASSPGGTTHQETQYF
TGTGCCAGCAGCCCCGGGGGGACTACCCACCAAGAGACCCAGTACTTC
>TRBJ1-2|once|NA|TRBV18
CASSPQEGLYGYTF
TGTGCCAGCTCGCCCCAGGAGGGGCTCTATGGCTACACCTTC
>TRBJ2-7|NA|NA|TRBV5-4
CASSLGGPTTYEQYF
TGTGCCAGCAGCCTCGGAGGGCCGACCACCTACGAGCAGTACTTC
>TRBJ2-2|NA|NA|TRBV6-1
CASSEVRLGRAAGELFF
TGTGCCAGCAGTGAAGTAAGGTTAGGCAGGGCAGCCGGGGAGCTGTTTTTT
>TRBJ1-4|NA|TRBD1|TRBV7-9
CASSQDRVRANEKLFF
TGTGCCAGCAGCCAAGACAGGGTTAGAGCTAATGAAAAACTGTTTTTT
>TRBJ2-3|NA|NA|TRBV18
CASSGGWGTDTQYF
TGTGCCAGCTCAGGAGGGTGGGGCACAGATACGCAGTATTTT
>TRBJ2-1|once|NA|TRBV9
CASSYYNEQFF
TGTGCCAGCAGCTATTACAATGAGCAGTTCTTC
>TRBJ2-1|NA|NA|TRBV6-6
CASSYSDIYNEQFF
TGTGCCAGCAGTTACTCTGACATTTACAATGAGCAGTTCTTC
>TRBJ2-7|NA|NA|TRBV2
CASSPPITFRYEQYF
TGTGCCAGCAGCCCCCCGATAACTTTCCGCTACGAGCAGTACTTC
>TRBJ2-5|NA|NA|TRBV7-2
CASSFRVGETQYF
TGTGCCAGCAGCTTCAGGGTCGGCGAGACCCAGTACTTC
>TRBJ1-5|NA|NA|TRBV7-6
CASSLASGSGGANQPQHF
TGTGCCAGCAGCTTAGCAAGCGGGTCAGGAGGTGCCAATCAGCCCCAGCATTTT
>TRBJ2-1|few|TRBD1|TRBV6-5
CASTLDPTGINEQFF
TGTGCCAGCACTCTCGACCCGACAGGGATCAATGAGCAGTTCTTC
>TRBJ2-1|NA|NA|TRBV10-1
CASSDGVAANNEQFF
TGCGCCAGCAGTGATGGGGTAGCGGCGAACAATGAGCAGTTCTTC
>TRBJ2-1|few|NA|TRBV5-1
CASSLAGMNNEQFF
TGCGCCAGCAGCTTGGCGGGAATGAACAATGAGCAGTTCTTC
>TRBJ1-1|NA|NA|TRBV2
CASSEWAGRTEAFF
TGTGCCAGCAGTGAATGGGCAGGGCGTACTGAAGCTTTCTTT
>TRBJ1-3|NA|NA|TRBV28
CASKEAGNTIYF
TGTGCCAGCAAAGAGGCTGGAAACACCATATATTTT
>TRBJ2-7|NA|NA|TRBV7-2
CASGGGSFYEQYF
TGTGCCAGCGGGGGCGGGAGTTTCTACGAGCAGTACTTC
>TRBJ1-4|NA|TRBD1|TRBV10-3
CAISLDRDEKLFF
TGTGCCATCAGTTTAGACAGGGATGAAAAACTGTTTTTT